This entry is about one TCR beta chain. Its antigen is not identified. V lost 5 bases to trimming and J lost 0 bases, with 11 bases between them. Germline V lookup: CDR1 MNHEY, CDR2 SVGAGI. The CDR3 sequence is 14 residues long. These data originate in a study of T cell responses to AZD1222 COVID-19 vaccine. This table comes from immunoSEQ multiplex PCR, and its TCRdb copy is limited to in-frame clones, with some not included. The sample comprises tens of thousands of clones, about 89% of which are singletons, and less than 5% rests with the top ten. Findings and caveats of the study: Spike as a whole was targeted by vaccine-associated CD4 TCRs, dominant at 160-218 and 743-854. Regions left unmutated in variants are reportedly the target of nearly half of spike-specific TCRs. Only a handful of people who got AZD1222 tested seropositive at baseline. An increase in Spike-specific TCR breadth and depth was observed after two AZD1222 doses.

V usage is TRBV6-5 and J usage is TRBJ2-7; no definite D call. The sequence came from an adult who received the AZD1222 COVID-19 vaccine. The specimen comprised peripheral blood, sampled 28 days after the second AZD1222 dose. The CDR3 region has the DNA TGTGCCAGCAGTCTACGACTTAGCTCCTACGAGCAGTACTTC. Translation: CASSLRLSSYEQYF.